A selection of T cell receptor beta chains follows, all from one sample in a study of T cells expressing NK-cell markers. From its re-call of the 5' RACE reads, TCRdb lists each CDR3 protein once, without DNA. The ten most abundant clones cover 37% of a sample with 150,000 or so distinct CDR3 sequences. The sample taken for sequencing was blood T cells: a sorted CD56 or NKG2C T cell subset, CD4+ or CD8+ T cells, or bulk PBMC T cells (not recorded which). These receptors were collected from a woman in her forties or fifties in good health. Each CDR3 is given with its conserved first and last residue. Fields, in order: J gene, V gene, CDR3 protein.

TRBJ2-2,TRBV5-5,CASSWEGGPNTGELFF
TRBJ2-6,TRBV7-6,CASSLGSPVLTF
TRBJ2-5,TRBV3-1,CASAREGLQETQYF
TRBJ2-1,TRBV15,CATSHQGRPGEQFF
TRBJ1-2,TRBV29-1,CSVEAQRTGVYGYTF
TRBJ1-6,TRBV7-8,CASSLGGSSSYNSPLHF
TRBJ2-1,TRBV12-3/TRBV12-4,CASRIAGVFQGEQFF
TRBJ2-3,TRBV29-1,CSVGGWLPDTQYF
TRBJ2-1,TRBV4-1,CASSHSSEQFF
TRBJ2-4,TRBV12-3/TRBV12-4,CASTGLALAKNIQYF
TRBJ2-1,TRBV19,CASSITGASYEQFF
TRBJ1-1,TRBV18,CASSPRDGNTEAFF
TRBJ2-5,TRBV5-1,CASSLALGDREETQYF
TRBJ1-3,TRBV19,CASSPVPLERNTIYF
TRBJ2-1,TRBV3-1,CASSQLAGGYNEQFF
TRBJ2-5,TRBV11-2,CASSLGLGDLDQYF
TRBJ2-1,TRBV12-3/TRBV12-4,CASSMVGVSYNEQFF
TRBJ2-3,TRBV5-1,CASSFRTTREDTQYF
TRBJ2-1,TRBV29-1,CSAPSRVINEQFF
TRBJ1-2,TRBV3-1,CASSQDLATRYGYTF
TRBJ2-1,TRBV7-3,CASSAGSYNEQFF
TRBJ2-3,TRBV20-1,CSARGVATSTDTQYF
TRBJ1-3,TRBV29-1,CSIDGQGSGNTIYF
TRBJ2-1,TRBV20-1,CSARDHGDYNEQFF
TRBJ2-1,TRBV12-3/TRBV12-4,CASSPLAGGPYEQFF
TRBJ2-2,TRBV2,CASSDPRGTGELFF
TRBJ2-3,TRBV12-3/TRBV12-4,CASRERDESDTQYF
TRBJ1-4,TRBV5-6,CASGEQGAGEKLFF
TRBJ1-1,TRBV28,CASRPTGVGNTEAFF
TRBJ2-1,TRBV3-1,CASSPWPTSTLVNEQFF
TRBJ2-5,TRBV21-1,CASSKRGHIGETQYF
TRBJ2-3,TRBV29-1,CSVERVPSSTDTQYF
TRBJ2-3,TRBV3-1,CASSPSGAQFTDTQYF
TRBJ2-2,TRBV12-3/TRBV12-4,CASRYREGGELFF
TRBJ2-2,TRBV6-2/TRBV6-3,CASIGTANTGELFF
TRBJ2-1,TRBV7-6,CASSLEGRSSYNEQFF
TRBJ1-1,TRBV3-1,CASSQGLLNTEAFF
TRBJ2-3,TRBV5-1,CASSAWETSTDTQYF
TRBJ2-7,TRBV9,CASSVGDYLYEQYF
TRBJ2-1,TRBV14,CASSHGGYNEQFF
TRBJ2-7,TRBV12-5,CASGLMTGPRYEQYF
TRBJ1-2,TRBV3-1,CASSRTIQGGPIGYTF